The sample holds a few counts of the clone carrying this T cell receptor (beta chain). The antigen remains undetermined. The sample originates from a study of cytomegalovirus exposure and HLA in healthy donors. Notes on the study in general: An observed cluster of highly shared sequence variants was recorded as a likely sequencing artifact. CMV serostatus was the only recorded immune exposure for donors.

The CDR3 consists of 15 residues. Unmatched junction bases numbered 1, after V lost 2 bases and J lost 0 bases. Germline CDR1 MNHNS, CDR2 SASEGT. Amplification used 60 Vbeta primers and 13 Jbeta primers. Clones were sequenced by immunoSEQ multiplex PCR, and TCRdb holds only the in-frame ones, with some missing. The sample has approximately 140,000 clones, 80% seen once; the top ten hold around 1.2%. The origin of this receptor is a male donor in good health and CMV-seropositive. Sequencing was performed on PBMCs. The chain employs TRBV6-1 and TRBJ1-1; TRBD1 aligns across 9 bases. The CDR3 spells CASSEHRGLNTEAFF. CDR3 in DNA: TGTGCCAGCAGTGAACACAGGGGGCTGAACACTGAAGCTTTCTTT.